These 29 T cell receptor beta chains share one sample of origin, sequenced in a study of blood T cell repertoires in COVID-19. Assay used: immunoSEQ multiplex PCR; TCRdb lists only in-frame clones, some missing. The sample holds around 100,000 clones; roughly 80% are singletons and the top ten take 20%. Sequencing was carried out using peripheral blood. These receptors originate from a man aged 65-85 years with active or convalescent COVID-19.

The genes are TRBV5-1 and TRBJ2-5, with 7 bases identical to TRBD1. The CDR3 totals 14 residues. Unmatched junction bases numbered 7, after V lost 3 bases and J lost 5 bases. Germline loops: CDR1 SGHRS, CDR2 YFSETQ. In nucleotides, the CDR3 is TGCGCCAGCAGCTCGTCGACAGGGTATGAGACCCAGTACTTC. Translation gives CASSSSTGYETQYF. Full variable domain (outside the CDR3, taken from reference TRBV5-1 and TRBJ2-5): KAGVTQTPRYLIKTRGQQVTLSCSPISGHRSVSWYQQTPGQGLQFLFEYFSETQRNKGNFPGRFSGRQFSNSRSEMNVSTLELGDSALYLCASSSSTGYETQYFGPGTRLLVL.

The rearrangement joins TRBV7-3 to TRBJ2-3, with 10 positions matching TRBD2. V was clipped by 2 bases and J by 1 base; unmatched bases: 6. CDR1 is SGHTA and CDR2 is FQGTGA in the germline V gene. CDR3 length: 17 residues. The CDR3 protein is CASSLFVAGGRTDTQYF. CDR3 bases: TGTGCCAGCAGCTTATTCGTAGCGGGGGGACGCACAGATACGCAGTATTTT. Using reference TRBV7-3 and TRBJ2-3 for the parts outside the CDR3, the full variable domain is GAGVSQTPSNKVTEKGKYVELRCDPISGHTALYWYRQSLGQGPEFLIYFQGTGAADDSGLPNDRFFAVRPEGSVSTLKIQRTERGDSAVYLCASSLFVAGGRTDTQYFGPGTRLTVL.

The chain carries TRBV27 and TRBJ2-1; D is unresolved. The CDR3 runs to 16 residues. The V and J ends lost 5 bases and 6 bases respectively, with 20 bases between them. Germline CDR1 MNHEY, CDR2 SMNVEV (reference sequence). DNA for the CDR3: TGTGCCAGCAGTCGAAATTTTAGAGGTGGGTCCAATGAGCAGTTCTTC. The encoded protein is CASSRNFRGGSNEQFF.

This clone was observed once. This chain uses TRBV30 with TRBJ1-4; 8 bases agree with TRBD1. Germline CDR1 is GTSNPN and CDR2 is SVGIG (reference sequence). Trimming at V came to 1 base and at J to 3 bases, leaving 10 bases not matched to a gene. The CDR3 contains 17 residues. The DNA of the CDR3 is TGTGCCTGGAGTGCCGGACAGGGCCGGTCAGCTAATGAAAAACTGTTTTTT. This codes for CAWSAGQGRSANEKLFF.

This clone was seen a single time. This sequence joins TRBV4-2 and TRBJ2-3; TRBD2 matches at 10 bases. CDR1 and CDR2 from the germline V gene are LGHNA and YNFKEQ. CDR3 size: 18 residues. The trim removed 0 bases at V and 4 bases at J, leaving 10 bases unmatched. CDR3 amino acids: CASSQEGFSSGGSDTQYF. Here the CDR3 DNA reads TGTGCCAGCAGCCAAGAGGGTTTCTCTAGCGGGGGCTCAGATACGCAGTATTTT.

The rearrangement links TRBV5-1 to TRBJ2-3, with D unresolved. This CDR3 comprises 16 residues. V was trimmed by 0 bases and J by 0 bases, leaving 11 bases between them. Germline values: CDR1 SGHRS, CDR2 YFSETQ. CDR3 in amino acids: CASSLVAGPSTDTQYF. CDR3 in DNA: TGCGCCAGCAGCTTGGTTGCAGGTCCTAGCACAGATACGCAGTATTTT.

Here the CDR3 reads CASSPRDRGTYGYTF. The CDR3 DNA follows: TGTGCCAGCTCACCACGGGACAGGGGGACCTATGGCTACACCTTC. The chain joins TRBV18 to TRBJ1-2, with 11 bases lining up with TRBD1. V dropped 1 base and J dropped 4; count of bases not matched to a gene: 2. This CDR3 comprises 15 residues. CDR1 and CDR2 (germline): KGHSH, LQKENI.

The chain joins TRBV24-1 to TRBJ2-5; D might be TRBD1 (6 bases). From germline, CDR1 is KGHDR and CDR2 SFDVKD. This CDR3 contains 14 residues. V was shortened by 5 bases and J by 5 bases, with 14 bases between the two germline ends. Here the CDR3 reads CATSVGGSRETQYF. DNA for the CDR3: TGTGCCACCAGTGTAGGGGGTAGCCGGGAGACCCAGTACTTC.

The rearrangement joins TRBV2 to TRBJ1-4; 7 bases agree with TRBD1. The V and J ends lost 5 bases and 6 bases, in that order; junction bases with no gene match: 3. CDR3 size: 13 residues. Germline-derived CDR1 and CDR2 are SNHLY and FYNNEI. In DNA, the CDR3 is TGTGCCAGCAGTTATGGGACAGATGAAAAACTGTTTTTT. It codes for CASSYGTDEKLFF.

V usage is TRBV5-4 and J usage is TRBJ2-2, with TRBD1 identical over 11 bases. V dropped 3 bases and J dropped 6; count of bases not matched to a gene: 1. Germline V gene data show CDR1 as SGHNT and CDR2 as YYREEE (reference sequence). The CDR3 spans 14 residues. The CDR3 reads CASSWDRGSGELFF. In DNA, the CDR3 is TGTGCCAGCAGCTGGGACAGGGGGTCCGGGGAGCTGTTTTTT.

The chain links TRBV18 to TRBJ1-4; D possibly corresponds to TRBD1 (6 bases). CDR1 and CDR2 (germline): KGHSH, LQKENI. V lost 3 bases and J lost 4, with 15 bases in between. The CDR3 is 16 amino acids. CDR3 in DNA: TGTGCCAGCTCACCTGCCGGGACACTACTTAATGAAAAACTGTTTTTT. Translated: CASSPAGTLLNEKLFF.

Written as DNA, the CDR3 is TGTGCCAGCAGTCCCGCACGACAGGGGAGAGAGACCCAGTACTTC. Translating gives CASSPARQGRETQYF. This sequence joins TRBV28 and TRBJ2-5; 8 nucleotides line up with TRBD1. Germline-derived CDR1 and CDR2 are MDHEN and SYDVKM. V shed 5 bases and J 4 bases; nucleotides not matched to a gene: 9. The CDR3 has 15 residues.

The chain joins TRBV4-1 to TRBJ1-2, with 9 bases lining up with TRBD1. The V and J ends lost 4 bases and 4 bases, in that order; junction bases with no gene match: 7. The CDR3 extends over 15 amino acids. Per the germline V gene, CDR1 is MGHRA and CDR2 is YSYEKL. Written as DNA, the CDR3 is TGCGCCAGCAGCCTTGGAACAGGGGGCATCTATGGCTACACCTTC. Translation gives CASSLGTGGIYGYTF.

The chain uses TRBV19 and TRBJ2-7, with no clear D. The length of the CDR3 is 13 residues. The ends were cut back, 3 bases at V and 0 bases at J, with 6 bases in the middle. Germline assignment: CDR1 LNHDA and CDR2 SQIVND (reference sequence). DNA for the CDR3: TGTGCCAGTAGTATGAGGCCCTCCTACGAGCAGTACTTC. This translates into CASSMRPSYEQYF.

This clone has a single count. The chain joins TRBV6-1 to TRBJ2-3, with 9 bases fitting TRBD1. J gave up 2 bases and V 1 base, and 4 bases lay outside the gene matches. The CDR3 length is 16 residues. The germline V gene encodes CDR1 MNHNS and CDR2 SASEGT. CDR3 nucleotide sequence: TGTGCCAGCAGTGAAGGGACAGGGGCATACACAGATACGCAGTATTTT. Encoded protein: CASSEGTGAYTDTQYF.

This rearrangement joins TRBV18 to TRBJ1-1, with 7 bases lining up with TRBD1. V lost 6 bases to trimming and J lost 5 bases; unmatched junction nucleotides: 3. This CDR3 region has 12 residues. Germline lookup yields CDR1 KGHSH and CDR2 LQKENI. CDR3 bases: TGTGCCAGCTCTGAGGACAGGACTGAAGCTTTCTTT. This sequence encodes CASSEDRTEAFF.

The J gene is TRBJ1-5, the V gene TRBV10-3; the match to TRBD1 covers 8 bases. J lost 7 bases, V lost 6 bases, and 5 bases had no gene match. The CDR3 extends over 13 amino acids. Germline V gene lookup returns CDR1 ENHRY and CDR2 SYGVKD. This CDR3 reads CAISRDRSQPQHF. The DNA for the CDR3 is TGTGCCATCAGCCGGGACAGGTCCCAGCCCCAGCATTTT.

The chain carries TRBV6-5 and TRBJ2-5; 14 bases map to TRBD2. The CDR3 consists of 16 residues. The germline gives CDR1 MNHEY, CDR2 SVGAGI. Trimming cost V 2 bases and J 4 bases; bases outside gene matches: 3. The CDR3: CASSYTGLAGGETQYF. In DNA, the CDR3 is TGTGCCAGCAGTTACACAGGACTAGCGGGAGGAGAGACCCAGTACTTC.

This sequence joins TRBV6-6 and TRBJ1-5, with 9 bases matching TRBD1. Germline V gives CDR1 MNHNY, CDR2 SVGAGI (reference sequence). This CDR3 contains 15 residues. With V trimmed by 5 bases and J by 7 bases, 9 bases remained unmatched. The CDR3 coding sequence is TGTGCCAGCAGTGCCTGGACAGGGGAATGGCAGCCCCAGCATTTT. Encoded protein: CASSAWTGEWQPQHF.

J is TRBJ2-1 and V is TRBV20-1, with D maybe TRBD2 (7 bases). V lost 3 bases to trimming and J lost 9 bases, with 9 bases between them. The CDR3 contains 11 residues. Germline CDR1 is DFQATT and CDR2 is SNEGSKA (reference sequence). The CDR3 here is CSASGGPEQFF. Here the CDR3 DNA reads TGCAGTGCTAGCGGGGGGCCTGAGCAGTTCTTC.

This clone has a handful of counts. This sequence joins TRBV10-3 and TRBJ2-7, with TRBD1 matching over 8 bases. The CDR3 is 15 residues long. CDR1 ENHRY and CDR2 SYGVKD come from the germline V gene. Trimming took 3 bases from V and 3 from J; bases not matched to a gene: 7. CDR3 residues: CAISDRQGNSYEQYF. CDR3 nucleotides: TGTGCCATCAGTGACCGACAGGGGAATAGCTACGAGCAGTACTTC.

J is TRBJ1-1 and V is TRBV21-1. TRBV21-1 is described as a pseudogene. This CDR3 has 14 amino acids. Here the CDR3 DNA reads TGTGCCAGCAGCCGGGGGAGGGGATGGACTGAAGCTTTCTTT. Protein product: CASSRGRGWTEAFF.

V usage is TRBV7-2 and J usage is TRBJ1-2; D ambiguous. Trimming removed 0 bases from V and 8 bases from J, with 7 bases in between. CDR1 is SGHTA and CDR2 is FQGNSA in the germline V gene. This CDR3 has 12 amino acids. CDR3 protein: CASSLALEGYTF. Here the CDR3 DNA reads TGTGCCAGCAGCTTAGCGCTGGAGGGCTACACCTTC.

The chain employs TRBV18 and TRBJ2-5; TRBD2 is a possible D gene (5 bases). The V gene's germline CDR1 is KGHSH and CDR2 LQKENI. The CDR3 length is 16 residues. Trimming shortened V by 1 base and J by 2 bases, and 14 bases separated the two germline ends. The CDR3 DNA is TGTGCCAGCTCACCACTAGCGCAAGGCAATCAAGAGACCCAGTACTTC. Amino acid sequence: CASSPLAQGNQETQYF.

This clone has just one count. The chain combines TRBV5-1 with TRBJ2-2, with TRBD2 identical over 10 bases. V lost 1 base to trimming and J lost 0 bases; unmatched junction nucleotides: 3. CDR1 is SGHRS, CDR2 YFSETQ, per germline. This CDR3 region has 17 residues. The CDR3 DNA follows: TGCGCCAGCAGCTTGACTAGCGGGACCGCGAACACCGGGGAGCTGTTTTTT. Translating it yields CASSLTSGTANTGELFF.

The gene calls are TRBV10-3 and TRBJ2-7, with 8 bases identical to TRBD1. Germline V CDR1 and CDR2: ENHRY, SYGVKD. CDR3 size: 13 residues. J was trimmed by 5 bases and V by 3 bases; bases with no gene match: 3. The CDR3 nucleotides are TGTGCCATCAGTGACAGACAGGGGCACGAGCAGTACTTC. Translation gives CAISDRQGHEQYF.

The CDR3 reads CASHLSPNYGYTF. CDR3 DNA sequence: TGTGCCAGCCACTTATCTCCTAACTATGGCTACACCTTC. The chain has TRBV18 and TRBJ1-2, with D unresolved. V dropped 8 bases and J dropped 0 bases, with 10 bases sitting between them. This CDR3 comprises 13 residues. CDR1 and CDR2 (germline): KGHSH, LQKENI.

The chain recombines TRBV19 with TRBJ1-1; D call uncertain. The germline gives CDR1 LNHDA, CDR2 SQIVND (reference sequence). The germline V and J ends were trimmed by 7 bases and 5 bases, with 8 bases remaining between them. The CDR3 is 11 residues long. Here the CDR3 DNA reads TGTGCCAGTACAGGAAAAACTGAAGCTTTCTTT. It codes for CASTGKTEAFF. The full variable domain, its missing parts supplied by reference TRBV19 and TRBJ1-1, is DGGITQSPKYLFRKEGQNVTLSCEQNLNHDAMYWYRQDPGQGLRLIYYSQIVNDFQKGDIAEGYSVSREKKESFPLTVTSAQKNPTAFYLCASTGKTEAFFGQGTRLTVV.

The rearrangement uses TRBV5-1 and TRBJ1-6; TRBD1 aligns across 7 bases. This CDR3 is built from 14 residues. V lost 4 bases to trimming and J lost 7 bases; unmatched junction nucleotides: 5. The germline CDR1 and CDR2 sequences are SGHRS and YFSETQ. As DNA, the CDR3 is TGCGCCAGCAGCACCGGGACAGAAAATTCACCCCTCCACTTT. Translation gives CASSTGTENSPLHF. The whole variable domain, filled in from reference TRBV5-1 and TRBJ1-6, reads KAGVTQTPRYLIKTRGQQVTLSCSPISGHRSVSWYQQTPGQGLQFLFEYFSETQRNKGNFPGRFSGRQFSNSRSEMNVSTLELGDSALYLCASSTGTENSPLHFGNGTRLTVT.